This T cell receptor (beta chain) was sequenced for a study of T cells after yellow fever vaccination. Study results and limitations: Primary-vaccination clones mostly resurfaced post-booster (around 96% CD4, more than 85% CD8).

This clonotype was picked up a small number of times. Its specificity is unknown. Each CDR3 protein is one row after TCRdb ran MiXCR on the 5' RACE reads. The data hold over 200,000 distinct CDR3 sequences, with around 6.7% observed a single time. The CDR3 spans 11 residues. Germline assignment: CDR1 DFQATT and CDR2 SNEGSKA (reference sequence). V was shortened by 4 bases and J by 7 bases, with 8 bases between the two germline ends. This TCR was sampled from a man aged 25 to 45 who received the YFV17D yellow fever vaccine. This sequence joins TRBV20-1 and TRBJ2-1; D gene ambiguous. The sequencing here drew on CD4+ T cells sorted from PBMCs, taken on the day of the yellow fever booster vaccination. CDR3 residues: CSAIGLNEQFF. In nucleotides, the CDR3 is TGCAGTGCTATCGGCCTTAATGAGCAGTTCTTC.